The rows below give T cell receptor beta chains drawn from one sample of a study of CD8 T cells in ankylosing spondylitis. TCRdb recomputed calls from the 5' RACE reads with MiXCR, one row per CDR3 protein. The profile shows about 800,000 distinct CDR3 sequences, 10% to 15% of them singletons. The sequenced material came from blood, either unsorted or a sorted T cell fraction (not recorded which). These receptors originate from a male donor with ankylosing spondylitis. The CDR3 runs from the conserved cysteine through the conserved F or W. The order of the fields is clone size, D gene, J gene, V gene, CDR3 DNA, CDR3 protein. The D gene is left open where the match is weak. Some rows mark clone size as missing; the rest say once, few, many or name a class of expanded clone.

>.|.|TRBJ2-2|TRBV6-1
TGTGCCAGCAGCCGCCGCGGGGCGAACACCGGGGAGCTGTTTTTT
CASSRRGANTGELFF
>.|TRBD1|TRBJ2-3|TRBV5-5
TGTGCCAGCAGCTCTACATCGGACAGGGATGGGGGCACAGATACGCAGTATTTT
CASSSTSDRDGGTDTQYF
>.|.|TRBJ2-5|TRBV20-1
TGCAGTGCTACGGGACCGGGGCTGGAGACCCAGTACTTC
CSATGPGLETQYF
>few|TRBD2|TRBJ2-5|TRBV7-2
TGTGCCAGCAGCTTCCGACTAGCCCAAGAGACCCAGTACTTC
CASSFRLAQETQYF
>few|.|TRBJ1-1|TRBV7-2
TGTGCCAGCAGCTTACGAGCTGGGGGAACTGAAGCTTTCTTT
CASSLRAGGTEAFF
>.|TRBD1|TRBJ1-6|TRBV20-1
TGCAGTGCTAGAGATGCGACAGGGGAGTTGTCCCTCCACTTT
CSARDATGELSLHF
>few|TRBD2|TRBJ2-7|TRBV20-1
TGCAGTGCTCCTTTTCTAGCGGGGCGCCCGGCCAACGAGCAGTACTTC
CSAPFLAGRPANEQYF
>.|.|TRBJ1-1|TRBV29-1
TGCAGCGTTCTTCCGGTGAACACTGAAGCTTTCTTT
CSVLPVNTEAFF
>many|.|TRBJ2-5|TRBV29-1
TGCAGCGTTGGGGTGGTCGTGGAGGAGACCCAGTACTTC
CSVGVVVEETQYF
>.|TRBD2|TRBJ2-7|TRBV5-1
TGCGCCAGCAGGGGAGGGTCCGGCTACGAGCAGTACTTC
CASRGGSGYEQYF